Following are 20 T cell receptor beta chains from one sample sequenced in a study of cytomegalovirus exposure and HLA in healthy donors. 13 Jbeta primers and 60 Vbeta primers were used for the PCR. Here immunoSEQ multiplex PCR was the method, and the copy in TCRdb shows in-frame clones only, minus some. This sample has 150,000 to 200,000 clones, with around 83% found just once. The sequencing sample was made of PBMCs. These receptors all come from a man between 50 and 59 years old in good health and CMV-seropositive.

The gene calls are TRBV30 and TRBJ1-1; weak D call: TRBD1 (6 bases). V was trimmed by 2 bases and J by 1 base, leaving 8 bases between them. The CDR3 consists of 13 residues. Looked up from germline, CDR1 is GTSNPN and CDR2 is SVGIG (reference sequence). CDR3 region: CAWSMGANTEAFF. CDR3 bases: TGTGCCTGGAGTATGGGGGCGAACACTGAAGCTTTCTTT.

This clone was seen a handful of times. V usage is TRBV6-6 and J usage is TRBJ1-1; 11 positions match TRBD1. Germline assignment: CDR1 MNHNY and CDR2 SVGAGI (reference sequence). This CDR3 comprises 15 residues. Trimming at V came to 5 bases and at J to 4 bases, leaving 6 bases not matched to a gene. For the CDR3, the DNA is TGTGCCAGCAGTAAAACCGGGACAGGGGGCACTGAAGCTTTCTTT. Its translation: CASSKTGTGGTEAFF.

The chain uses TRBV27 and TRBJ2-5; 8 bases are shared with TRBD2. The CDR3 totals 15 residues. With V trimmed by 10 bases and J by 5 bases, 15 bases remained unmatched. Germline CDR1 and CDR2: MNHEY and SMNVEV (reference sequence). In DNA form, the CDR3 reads TGTGCCACTCCCTGGGGAGCGGGAGTTGGGGAGACCCAGTACTTC. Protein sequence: CATPWGAGVGETQYF.

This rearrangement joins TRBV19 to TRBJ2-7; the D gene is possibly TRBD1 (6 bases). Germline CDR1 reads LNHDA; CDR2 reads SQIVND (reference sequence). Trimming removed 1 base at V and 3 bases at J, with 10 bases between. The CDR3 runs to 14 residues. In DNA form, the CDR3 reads TGTGCCAGTAGTATAGCCCAGGGGCTCTACGAGCAGTACTTC. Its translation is CASSIAQGLYEQYF.

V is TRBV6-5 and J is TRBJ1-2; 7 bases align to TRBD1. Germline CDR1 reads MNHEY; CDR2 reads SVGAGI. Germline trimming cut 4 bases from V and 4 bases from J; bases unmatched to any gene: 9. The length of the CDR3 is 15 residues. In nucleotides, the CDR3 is TGTGCCAGCAGTTCACCCGGACAGGACCCCTATGGCTACACCTTC. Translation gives CASSSPGQDPYGYTF.

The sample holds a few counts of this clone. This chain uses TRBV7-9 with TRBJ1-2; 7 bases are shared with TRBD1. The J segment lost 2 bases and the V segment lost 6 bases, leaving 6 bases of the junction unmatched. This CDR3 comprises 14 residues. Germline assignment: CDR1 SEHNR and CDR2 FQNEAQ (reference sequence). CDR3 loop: CASSLDRNNYGYTF. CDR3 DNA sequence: TGTGCCAGCAGTTTGGACAGGAACAACTATGGCTACACCTTC. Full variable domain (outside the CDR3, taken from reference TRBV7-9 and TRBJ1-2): DTGVSQNPRHKITKRGQNVTFRCDPISEHNRLYWYRQTLGQGPEFLTYFQNEAQLEKSRLLSDRFSAERPKGSFSTLEIQRTEQGDSAMYLCASSLDRNNYGYTFGSGTRLTVV.

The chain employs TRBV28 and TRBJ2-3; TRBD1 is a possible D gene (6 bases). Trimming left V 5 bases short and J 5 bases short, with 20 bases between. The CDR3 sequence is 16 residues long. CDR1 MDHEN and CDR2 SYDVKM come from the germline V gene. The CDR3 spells CASSRHRVTSKDTQYF. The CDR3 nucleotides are TGTGCCAGCAGTAGACACAGGGTTACATCAAAAGATACGCAGTATTTT.

CDR3 loop: CASSVEGQGYTEAFF. In nucleotides, the CDR3 is TGTGCCAGCAGCGTAGAGGGACAGGGGTACACTGAAGCTTTCTTT. The V and J genes are TRBV9 and TRBJ1-1, with 10 positions matching TRBD1. Germline lookup yields CDR1 SGDLS and CDR2 YYNGEE. V gave up 0 bases and J gave up 3 bases; unmatched junction bases: 2. This CDR3 spans 15 amino acids. The full variable domain, with the rest looked up from reference TRBV9 and TRBJ1-1, is DSGVTQTPKHLITATGQRVTLRCSPRSGDLSVYWYQQSLDQGLQFLIQYYNGEERAKGNILERFSAQQFPDLHSELNLSSLELGDSALYFCASSVEGQGYTEAFFGQGTRLTVV.

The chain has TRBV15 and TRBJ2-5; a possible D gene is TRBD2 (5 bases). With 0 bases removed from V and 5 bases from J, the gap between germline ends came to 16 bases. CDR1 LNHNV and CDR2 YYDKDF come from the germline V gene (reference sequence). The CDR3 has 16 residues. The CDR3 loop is CATSRDPGVRVETQYF. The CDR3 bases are TGTGCCACCAGCAGAGATCCCGGGGTACGTGTGGAGACCCAGTACTTC. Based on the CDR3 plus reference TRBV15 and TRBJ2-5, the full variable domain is DAMVIQNPRYQVTQFGKPVTLSCSQTLNHNVMYWYQQKSSQAPKLLFHYYDKDFNNEADTPDNFQSRRPNTSFCFLDIRSPGLGDTAMYLCATSRDPGVRVETQYFGPGTRLLVL.

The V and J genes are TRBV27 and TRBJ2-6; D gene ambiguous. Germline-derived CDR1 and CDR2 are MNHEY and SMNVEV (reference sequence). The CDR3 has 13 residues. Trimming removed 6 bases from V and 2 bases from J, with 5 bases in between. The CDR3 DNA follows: TGTGCCAGCAGGTCGGCTGGGGCCAACGTCCTGACTTTC. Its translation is CASRSAGANVLTF.

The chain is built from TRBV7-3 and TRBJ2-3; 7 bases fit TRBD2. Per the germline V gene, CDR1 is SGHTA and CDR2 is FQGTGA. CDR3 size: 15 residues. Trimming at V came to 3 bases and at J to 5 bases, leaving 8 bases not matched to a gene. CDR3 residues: CASSFSGGGIDTQYF. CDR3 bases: TGTGCCAGCAGCTTTTCGGGGGGTGGGATAGATACGCAGTATTTT.

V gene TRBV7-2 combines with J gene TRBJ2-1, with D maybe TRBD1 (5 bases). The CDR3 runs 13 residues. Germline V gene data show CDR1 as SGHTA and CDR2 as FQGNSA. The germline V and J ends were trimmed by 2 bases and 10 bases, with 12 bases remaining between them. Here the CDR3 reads CASSLPPGQEQFF. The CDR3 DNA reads TGTGCCAGCAGCTTACCCCCAGGGCAAGAGCAGTTCTTC.

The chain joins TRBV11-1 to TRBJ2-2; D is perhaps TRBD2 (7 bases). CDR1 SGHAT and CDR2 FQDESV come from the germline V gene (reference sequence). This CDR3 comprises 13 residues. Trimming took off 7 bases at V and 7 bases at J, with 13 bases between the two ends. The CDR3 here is CASKGGAVGELFF. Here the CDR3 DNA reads TGTGCCAGCAAGGGGGGGGCAGTCGGGGAGCTGTTTTTT.

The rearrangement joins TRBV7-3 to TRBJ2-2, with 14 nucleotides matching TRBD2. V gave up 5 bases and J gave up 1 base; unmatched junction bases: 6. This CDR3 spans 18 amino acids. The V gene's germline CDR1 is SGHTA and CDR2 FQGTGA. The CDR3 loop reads CASSPRTSGGLNTGELFF. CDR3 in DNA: TGTGCCAGCAGCCCCCGGACTAGCGGGGGGCTGAACACCGGGGAGCTGTTTTTT.

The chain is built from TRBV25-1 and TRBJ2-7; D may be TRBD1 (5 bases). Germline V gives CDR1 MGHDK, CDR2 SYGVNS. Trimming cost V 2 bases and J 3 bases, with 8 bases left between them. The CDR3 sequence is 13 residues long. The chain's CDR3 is CASSERQIYEQYF. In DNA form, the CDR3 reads TGTGCCAGCAGTGAACGACAGATCTACGAGCAGTACTTC.

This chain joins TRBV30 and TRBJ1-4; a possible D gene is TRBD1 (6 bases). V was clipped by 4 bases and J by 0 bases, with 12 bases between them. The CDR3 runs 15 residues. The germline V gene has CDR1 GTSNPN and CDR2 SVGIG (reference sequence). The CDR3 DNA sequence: TGTGCCTGGACTTCCAGGGGTGCAACTAATGAAAAACTGTTTTTT. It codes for CAWTSRGATNEKLFF.

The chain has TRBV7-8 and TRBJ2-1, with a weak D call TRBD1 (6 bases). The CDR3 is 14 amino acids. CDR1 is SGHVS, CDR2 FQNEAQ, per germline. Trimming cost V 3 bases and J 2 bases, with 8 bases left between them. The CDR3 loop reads CASSFRDTYNEQFF. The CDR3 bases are TGTGCCAGCAGCTTCCGGGACACCTACAATGAGCAGTTCTTC.

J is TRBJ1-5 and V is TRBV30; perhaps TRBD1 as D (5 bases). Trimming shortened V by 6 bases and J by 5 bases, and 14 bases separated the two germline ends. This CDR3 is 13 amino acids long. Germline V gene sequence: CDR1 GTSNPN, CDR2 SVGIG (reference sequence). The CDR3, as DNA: TGTGCCTGCTCTCACGGGGGGGATCAGCCCCAGCATTTT. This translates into CACSHGGDQPQHF.

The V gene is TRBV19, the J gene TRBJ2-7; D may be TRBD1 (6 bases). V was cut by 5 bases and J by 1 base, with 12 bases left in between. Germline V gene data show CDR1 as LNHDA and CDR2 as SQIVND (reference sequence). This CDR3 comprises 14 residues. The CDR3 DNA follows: TGTGCCAGTAGTTACCGGGACAAGTCCTACGAGCAGTACTTC. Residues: CASSYRDKSYEQYF. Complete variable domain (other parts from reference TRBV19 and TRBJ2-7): DGGITQSPKYLFRKEGQNVTLSCEQNLNHDAMYWYRQDPGQGLRLIYYSQIVNDFQKGDIAEGYSVSREKKESFPLTVTSAQKNPTAFYLCASSYRDKSYEQYFGPGTRLTVT.

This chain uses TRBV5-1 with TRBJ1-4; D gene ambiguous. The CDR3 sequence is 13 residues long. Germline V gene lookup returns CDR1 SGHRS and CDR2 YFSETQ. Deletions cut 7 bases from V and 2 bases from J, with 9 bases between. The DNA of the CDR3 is TGCGCCAGCCAGGAGGCTACTAATGAAAAACTGTTTTTT. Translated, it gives CASQEATNEKLFF.